This is a list of T cell receptor beta chains from one sample in a study of regulatory dendritic cells for organ transplantation. Their target antigens are unknown. The repertoire was sequenced with immunoSEQ multiplex PCR; TCRdb's copy has only in-frame clones and lacks some. The sample gives some 18,000 clones, approximately 80% of which show up once; approximately 3.4% is in the top ten. Sequenced input: memory CD4+ T cells from blood cultured with regulatory dendritic cells. All receptors derive from a human donor in good health. The CDR3 runs from the conserved cysteine through the conserved F or W. Fields, in order: clone size, V gene, J gene, D gene, CDR3 protein, CDR3 DNA. A D gene is named only where the DNA matches it firmly. Size is stated for part of the rows, as once, few or many counts, or as a class when the clone is expanded.

.	TRBV7-2	TRBJ2-7	.	CASSLTHSSYEQYF	TGTGCCAGCAGCTTAACGCACAGCTCCTACGAGCAGTACTTC
.	TRBV18	TRBJ1-2	TRBD1	CASSGTDGYGYTF	TGTGCCAGCTCCGGGACAGATGGCTATGGCTACACCTTC
.	TRBV11-1	TRBJ2-6	TRBD2	CASSHLGAGEQSGANVLTF	TGTGCCAGCAGCCACCTCGGGGCGGGAGAGCAATCTGGGGCCAACGTCCTGACTTTC
few	TRBV6-1	TRBJ2-1	TRBD1	CASEPGGQGVDEQFF	TGTGCCAGCGAGCCCGGGGGACAGGGTGTCGATGAGCAGTTCTTC
few	TRBV18	TRBJ1-2	TRBD1	CASSPRDRAGNYGYTF	TGTGCCAGCTCACCCCGGGACAGGGCTGGCAACTATGGCTACACCTTC
once	TRBV4-2	TRBJ2-1	.	CASSQAQDLGGNEQFF	TGTGCCAGCAGCCAAGCCCAAGATCTAGGAGGCAATGAGCAGTTCTTC
.	TRBV4-2	TRBJ2-4	TRBD1	CASSQEKAQGAKNIQYF	TGTGCCAGCAGCCAAGAGAAGGCACAGGGGGCCAAAAACATTCAGTACTTC
.	TRBV6-5	TRBJ1-1	.	CASTHGEQEAFF	TGTGCCAGCACCCATGGGGAACAGGAAGCTTTCTTT
few	TRBV19	TRBJ1-2	.	CASSIGQGSDGYTF	TGTGCCAGTAGTATCGGCCAGGGGAGCGATGGCTACACCTTC
.	TRBV25-1	TRBJ2-7	.	CASSEFGSTPYEQYF	TGTGCCAGCAGTGAGTTCGGGAGTACTCCCTACGAGCAGTACTTC
.	TRBV6-1	TRBJ1-2	.	CASSEARDIPYGYTF	TGTGCCAGCAGTGAAGCGCGGGACATCCCGTATGGCTACACCTTC
.	TRBV7-2	TRBJ1-1	.	CASSLTQNTEAFF	TGTGCCAGCAGCTTGACCCAGAACACTGAAGCTTTCTTT
.	TRBV2	TRBJ2-5	.	CASSDYGFRAQYF	TGTGCCAGCAGTGACTACGGTTTTCGGGCCCAGTACTTC
once	TRBV19	TRBJ1-1	.	CASSGRRGAEAFF	TGTGCCAGTAGTGGTAGGAGGGGAGCTGAAGCTTTCTTT
.	TRBV18	TRBJ2-6	TRBD1	CASRKQGEPGANVLTF	TGTGCCAGCCGAAAACAGGGGGAGCCTGGGGCCAACGTCCTGACTTTC
once	TRBV6-5	TRBJ2-5	TRBD2	CASSYSGGRETQYF	TGTGCCAGCAGTTACTCGGGGGGGAGAGAGACCCAGTACTTC
few	TRBV27	TRBJ1-3	TRBD1	CASRRTGRESGNTIYF	TGTGCCAGCCGGCGGACAGGGCGAGAATCTGGAAACACCATATATTTT
once	TRBV19	TRBJ1-5	.	CASTVENQPQHF	TGTGCCAGTACGGTGGAAAATCAGCCCCAGCATTTT
.	TRBV7-2	TRBJ2-1	.	CASSFSSGGEQFF	TGTGCCAGCAGCTTTTCTAGTGGAGGCGAGCAGTTCTTC
.	TRBV6-1	TRBJ2-7	TRBD2	CASSSGASGSYEQYF	TGTGCCAGCAGTAGCGGGGCTAGCGGGAGCTACGAGCAGTACTTC
.	TRBV11-2	TRBJ1-4	TRBD1	CASSPDRGRQEKLFF	TGTGCCAGCAGCCCTGACAGGGGGCGCCAGGAAAAACTGTTTTTT
.	TRBV12-1	TRBJ1-1	.	CASSFPGTEAFF	TGTGCCAGCAGCTTTCCGGGAACCGAAGCTTTCTTT
.	TRBV12-5	TRBJ1-1	.	CASGLMGRAFF	TGTGCTAGTGGTTTGATGGGGCGGGCTTTCTTT
.	TRBV19	TRBJ1-1	.	CASSIDRMWGGNTEAFF	TGTGCCAGTAGTATAGATCGTATGTGGGGGGGGAACACTGAAGCTTTCTTT
.	TRBV29-1	TRBJ2-1	TRBD1	CSVDPGQRRNEQFF	TGCAGCGTAGATCCGGGACAGCGACGCAATGAGCAGTTCTTC
.	TRBV1	TRBJ2-2	.	CTSSQDLNTGELFF	TGCACCAGCAGCCAAGATCTGAATACCGGGGAGCTGTTTTTT
few	TRBV27	TRBJ2-2	.	CASSLVLAGELFF	TGTGCCAGCAGTTTAGTTCTTGCCGGGGAGCTGTTTTTT
.	TRBV25-1	TRBJ1-5	.	CASSASGNQPQHF	TGTGCCAGCAGTGCGTCTGGCAATCAGCCCCAGCATTTT
few	TRBV6-4	TRBJ1-1	.	CASSEEGSTEAFF	TGTGCCAGCAGTGAGGAGGGGAGCACTGAAGCTTTCTTT
.	TRBV9	TRBJ2-7	.	CANKRSTSYEQYF	TGTGCCAACAAGCGTAGTACCTCCTACGAGCAGTACTTC
.	TRBV7-2	TRBJ2-7	.	CASSQRHGSYEQYF	TGTGCCAGCAGCCAACGACACGGAAGCTACGAGCAGTACTTC